These 26 T cell receptor beta chains were all obtained from the same sample, sequenced in a study of T cells expressing NK-cell markers. Reanalyzing the 5' RACE reads, TCRdb keeps one entry per CDR3 protein, without DNA. The listing contains about 410,000 distinct CDR3 sequences. Sequencing was carried out using blood T cells: a sorted CD56 or NKG2C T cell subset, CD4+ or CD8+ T cells, or bulk PBMC T cells (not recorded which). These receptors were taken from a woman between 50 and 59 years old in good health.

The rearrangement uses TRBV12-3 or TRBV12-4 and TRBJ2-1; the D call from TCRdb, TRBD1, cannot be confirmed without DNA. The CDR3 sequence is 14 residues long. The CDR3 reads CASSLLRDSDEQFF.

The chain joins TRBV21-1 to TRBJ1-5; the D call from TCRdb, TRBD1, cannot be confirmed without DNA. TRBV21-1 is termed a pseudogene. The CDR3 spans 21 residues. CDR3 sequence: CASSKSGTRARAQGQRQPQHF.

The chain is built from TRBV12-3 or TRBV12-4 and TRBJ2-1. This CDR3 contains 15 residues. The CDR3 reads CASSFSGRTYNEQFF.

The chain joins TRBV6-5 to TRBJ1-1; TCRdb gives TRBD1 as the D gene, but with no DNA this cannot be confirmed. Germline lookup yields CDR1 MNHEY and CDR2 SVGAGI. The CDR3 consists of 16 residues. CDR3: CASSYSTRAADTEAFF.

V and J are TRBV30 and TRBJ2-7; TCRdb selects TRBD2, and the lack of DNA leaves this call unchecked. Germline CDR1 and CDR2: GTSNPN and SVGIG (reference sequence). The length of the CDR3 is 15 residues. CDR3 residues: CAWSAGLAGGNEQYF.

The genes are TRBV18 and TRBJ2-5; TCRdb designates TRBD2, a call that cannot be tested without DNA. The CDR3 consists of 14 residues. Germline V CDR1 and CDR2: KGHSH, LQKENI. The CDR3 here is CASHRRGGQETQYF.

V gene TRBV5-1 combines with J gene TRBJ1-6; the D call from TCRdb, TRBD1, cannot be confirmed without DNA. Germline values: CDR1 SGHRS, CDR2 YFSETQ. The CDR3 sequence is 15 residues long. The CDR3 reads CASSSGQGFSSPLHF.

The V gene is TRBV7-9, the J gene TRBJ1-3. There are 15 residues in the CDR3. In germline, CDR1 is SEHNR, CDR2 FQNEAQ (reference sequence). This CDR3 is CASSPDLGSGNTIYF.

The chain recombines TRBV10-3 with TRBJ2-2. The CDR3 is 15 amino acids. Germline CDR1 is ENHRY and CDR2 is SYGVKD. Here the CDR3 reads CAISESSGYTGELFF.

The chain is built from TRBV18 and TRBJ2-3; the D call from TCRdb, TRBD1, cannot be confirmed without DNA. Germline V CDR1 and CDR2: KGHSH, LQKENI. The CDR3 runs 14 residues. The CDR3 region is CASSRGGNADTQYF. Full variable domain (rest looked up from reference TRBV18 and TRBJ2-3): NAGVMQNPRHLVRRRGQEARLRCSPMKGHSHVYWYRQLPEEGLKFMVYLQKENIIDESGMPKERFSAEFPKEGPSILRIQQVVRGDSAAYFCASSRGGNADTQYFGPGTRLTVL.

V gene TRBV4-1 combines with J gene TRBJ2-5; TCRdb outputs TRBD1, but without DNA this stays unchecked. Germline V gene data show CDR1 as MGHRA and CDR2 as YSYEKL. The CDR3 sequence is 19 residues long. The CDR3 reads CASSRLPPLAPVFQETQYF.

V gene TRBV24-1 combines with J gene TRBJ2-2. This CDR3 spans 13 amino acids. In germline, CDR1 is KGHDR, CDR2 SFDVKD. The CDR3 loop is CATSDLVAGELFF.

V gene TRBV19 combines with J gene TRBJ2-1; TCRdb selects TRBD2, and the lack of DNA leaves this call unchecked. The CDR3 has 18 amino acids. From germline, CDR1 is LNHDA and CDR2 SQIVND (reference sequence). Here the CDR3 reads CASSPGLAGVFSYNEQFF.

This rearrangement joins TRBV29-1 to TRBJ2-1; the TRBD2 assignment by TCRdb is unverifiable without DNA. The CDR3 loop spans 12 amino acids. The germline gives CDR1 SQVTM, CDR2 ANQGSEA. This chain's CDR3 is CSAAGGVNEQFF.

The chain couples TRBV12-3 or TRBV12-4 to TRBJ2-7. The CDR3 runs to 13 residues. The CDR3 here is CASSFLSSYEQYF.

V is TRBV7-2 and J is TRBJ2-3; with no DNA, the TCRdb D assignment of TRBD2 cannot be verified. Germline CDR1 and CDR2: SGHTA and FQGNSA. The CDR3 runs 14 residues. This CDR3 is CASSLRGRVNTQYF.

The V and J genes are TRBV5-6 and TRBJ2-1; TCRdb's D call of TRBD2 is untestable without DNA. Germline assignment: CDR1 SGHDT and CDR2 YYEEEE. This CDR3 is built from 15 residues. CDR3 protein: CASSLKQASGMKQFF.

This chain links TRBV3-1 with TRBJ2-1; TCRdb picks TRBD2, but there is no DNA to check that call. The CDR3 is 13 residues long. Germline V gives CDR1 LGHDT, CDR2 YNNKEL (reference sequence). This CDR3 is CASSLLAGYEQFF.

V usage is TRBV7-9 and J usage is TRBJ1-3. There are 14 residues in the CDR3. The germline V gene has CDR1 SEHNR and CDR2 FQNEAQ (reference sequence). The CDR3 sequence is CASSLTSAGNTIYF.

This chain links TRBV20-1 with TRBJ2-1; TCRdb names TRBD1, which stays unverified in the absence of DNA. Germline values: CDR1 DFQATT, CDR2 SNEGSKA (reference sequence). The length of the CDR3 is 14 residues. CDR3 loop: CSAPKDRAGNEQFF.

The chain combines TRBV6-2 or TRBV6-3 with TRBJ1-2. CDR1 MNHEY and CDR2 SVGEGT come from the germline V gene. The CDR3 has 15 residues. The CDR3 loop is CASSYSWREVDGYTF.

The J gene is TRBJ2-4, the V gene TRBV11-3; there is no DNA to check the TCRdb D call of TRBD2. This CDR3 is 13 amino acids long. Germline loops: CDR1 SGHNT, CDR2 YENEEA. The CDR3 loop reads CASRRALKNIQYF.

The V and J genes are TRBV7-9 and TRBJ2-2; lacking DNA, the TRBD2 call made by TCRdb goes unchecked. The germline V gene has CDR1 SEHNR and CDR2 FQNEAQ (reference sequence). This CDR3 comprises 17 residues. CDR3: CASSPSPGRAYTGELFF.

The chain employs TRBV4-2 and TRBJ2-1; TCRdb outputs TRBD2, but without DNA this stays unchecked. CDR1 LGHNA and CDR2 YNFKEQ come from the germline V gene. There are 19 residues in the CDR3. The CDR3 loop reads CASSQDSRLAGGPVNEQFF.

The genes are TRBV29-1 and TRBJ2-7; with no DNA, the TCRdb D assignment of TRBD1 cannot be verified. The CDR3 totals 13 residues. CDR1 is SQVTM and CDR2 is ANQGSEA in the germline V gene. The CDR3 sequence is CSVGGPGLYEQYF.

The chain links TRBV20-1 to TRBJ1-2; the TCRdb D gene call, TRBD1, has no DNA to confirm it. Looked up from germline, CDR1 is DFQATT and CDR2 is SNEGSKA (reference sequence). The CDR3 covers 13 residues. CDR3: CSALPGRAYGYTF.